Shown below are 16 T cell receptor beta chains from a single sample sequenced in a study of blood T cell repertoires in COVID-19. Generated by immunoSEQ multiplex PCR, the TCRdb table keeps only in-frame clones and is missing some. The table has around 300,000 clones, 80% to 95% seen once; the top ten hold 1.1%. Specimen: PBMCs or T cells enriched from blood (not recorded which). Receptor source: a woman aged 25 to 45 who had recovered from COVID-19.

The chain couples TRBV5-6 to TRBJ2-2; D may be TRBD1 (6 bases). V lost 3 bases and J lost 5, with 20 bases in between. The germline V gene encodes CDR1 SGHDT and CDR2 YYEEEE. This CDR3 contains 17 residues. The CDR3 here is CASSSLTGPGTTGELFF. The CDR3 bases are TGTGCCAGCAGCTCCTTAACAGGGCCGGGAACGACCGGGGAGCTGTTTTTT.

The chain links TRBV2 to TRBJ1-5; 8 bases are shared with TRBD1. The CDR3 runs 15 residues. J gave up 2 bases and V 7 bases, and 7 bases lay outside the gene matches. Per the germline V gene, CDR1 is SNHLY and CDR2 is FYNNEI. CDR3 protein: CASTPDRAGNQPQHF. As DNA, the CDR3 is TGTGCCAGCACTCCGGACAGGGCGGGCAATCAGCCCCAGCATTTT.

This chain connects TRBV10-3 to TRBJ2-1; D may be TRBD1 (6 bases). V was trimmed by 11 bases and J by 7 bases, leaving 12 bases between them. This CDR3 has 11 residues. CDR1 and CDR2 (germline): ENHRY, SYGVKD. DNA for the CDR3: TGTGCCTCTAAGAGGGGGAATGAGCAGTTCTTC. This encodes CASKRGNEQFF.

This clone turned up a few times. The chain recombines TRBV24-1 with TRBJ1-2, with TRBD1 matching over 8 bases. Trimming cost V 4 bases and J 4 bases; bases outside gene matches: 7. Germline CDR1 is KGHDR and CDR2 is SFDVKD. This CDR3 is built from 15 residues. DNA of the CDR3: TGTGCCACCAGTGACTCCGGGACAGGTTTCTATGGCTACACCTTC. Its protein is CATSDSGTGFYGYTF.

The gene calls are TRBV5-1 and TRBJ1-5, with 8 bases that match TRBD1. The trim removed 4 bases at V and 2 bases at J, leaving 5 bases unmatched. The CDR3 contains 15 residues. Germline V gene sequence: CDR1 SGHRS, CDR2 YFSETQ. The CDR3, as DNA: TGCGCCAGCAGCCCAGGGGGCGCGGGCAATCAGCCCCAGCATTTT. Translated: CASSPGGAGNQPQHF.

This clone has only one observation. The chain has TRBV5-1 and TRBJ2-5, with 11 bases fitting TRBD1. The CDR3 totals 15 residues. The V and J ends lost 3 bases and 4 bases, in that order; junction bases with no gene match: 5. Per the germline V gene, CDR1 is SGHRS and CDR2 is YFSETQ. The CDR3 coding sequence is TGCGCCAGCAGCTCCGGGACAGGGGGGGCAGAGACCCAGTACTTC. Amino acids: CASSSGTGGAETQYF.

The rearrangement joins TRBV7-9 to TRBJ1-1; the D gene is possibly TRBD1 (5 bases). Between the trimmed V and J ends, which lost 5 bases and 0 bases, there was a span of 16 bases. CDR3 size: 16 residues. Germline assignment: CDR1 SEHNR and CDR2 FQNEAQ (reference sequence). The CDR3 protein is CASSPDRAFMNTEAFF. CDR3 DNA sequence: TGTGCCAGCAGCCCCGACAGAGCATTCATGAACACTGAAGCTTTCTTT.

The chain recombines TRBV5-1 with TRBJ2-3; D is perhaps TRBD2 (7 bases). CDR1 is SGHRS and CDR2 is YFSETQ in the germline V gene. There are 15 residues in the CDR3. Trimming left V 4 bases short and J 5 bases short, with 17 bases between. CDR3 bases: TGCGCCAGCAGCCCTAGGGGGGGCGGAGAAGATACGCAGTATTTT. Encoded protein: CASSPRGGGEDTQYF.

The CDR3 protein is CASRGGTGKGGNQPQHF. DNA of the CDR3: TGTGCCAGCAGGGGAGGGACAGGGAAAGGTGGCAATCAGCCCCAGCATTTT. The chain is built from TRBV28 and TRBJ1-5; TRBD1 matches 9 bases. The CDR3 consists of 17 residues. The junction had 11 bases not matched to a gene; V was cut back by 6 bases and J by 2 bases. Germline CDR1 MDHEN, CDR2 SYDVKM.

The rearrangement joins TRBV5-6 to TRBJ1-1; D call uncertain. The length of the CDR3 is 12 residues. Germline V gives CDR1 SGHDT, CDR2 YYEEEE. V gave up 4 bases and J gave up 1 base, with 5 bases separating them. CDR3 protein: CASSPKNTEAFF. The CDR3 region has the DNA TGTGCCAGCAGCCCAAAGAACACTGAAGCTTTCTTT.

The J gene is TRBJ1-2, the V gene TRBV30; 8 bases are a match to TRBD1. CDR1 is GTSNPN and CDR2 is SVGIG in the germline V gene (reference sequence). The V segment lost 3 bases and the J segment 8 bases; nucleotides outside the gene matches: 14. The length of the CDR3 is 15 residues. The CDR3 DNA sequence: TGTGCCTGGAGCGGAACCCAGGCCAGGGGGCGAGGCTACACCTTC. Protein sequence: CAWSGTQARGRGYTF.

The chain carries TRBV28 and TRBJ1-1, with 12 bases aligning to TRBD1. The V and J ends lost 7 bases and 4 bases, in that order; junction bases with no gene match: 4. The germline gives CDR1 MDHEN, CDR2 SYDVKM. The CDR3 is made up of 14 amino acids. CDR3 sequence (DNA): TGTGCCAGCACCCCGGGACAGGGGGCCACTGAAGCTTTCTTT. This codes for CASTPGQGATEAFF. The complete variable domain, with remaining parts taken from reference TRBV28 and TRBJ1-1, reads DVKVTQSSRYLVKRTGEKVFLECVQDMDHENMFWYRQDPGLGLRLIYFSYDVKMKEKGDIPEGYSVSREKKERFSLILESASTNQTSMYLCASTPGQGATEAFFGQGTRLTVV.

The chain recombines TRBV27 with TRBJ2-1; TRBD2 agrees at 8 bases. The V gene end was trimmed by 5 bases and the J gene end by 8 bases; junction bases not matched to a gene: 8. The CDR3 length is 14 residues. CDR1 and CDR2 (germline): MNHEY, SMNVEV (reference sequence). CDR3 sequence reads: CASSTPGLVHEQFF. The CDR3 nucleotides read TGTGCCAGCAGTACGCCGGGACTAGTCCATGAGCAGTTCTTC.

The CDR3 loop is CASSVEGVGTDTQYF. As DNA, the CDR3 is TGTGCCAGCAGCGTAGAGGGGGTCGGCACAGATACGCAGTATTTT. V is TRBV9 and J is TRBJ2-3; possible D gene TRBD1, 6 bases. The germline V gene encodes CDR1 SGDLS and CDR2 YYNGEE. The CDR3 has 15 amino acids. Trimming removed 0 bases from V and 1 base from J, with 9 bases in between.

This chain connects TRBV20-1 to TRBJ2-7; D is unresolved. V was cut by 5 bases and J by 2 bases, with 7 bases left in between. Germline CDR1 is DFQATT and CDR2 is SNEGSKA (reference sequence). This CDR3 region has 11 residues. The CDR3 DNA follows: TGCAGTGCTGGGCCCGCCTACGAGCAGTACTTC. Amino acids: CSAGPAYEQYF.

The chain is built from TRBV28 and TRBJ2-3; 14 bases align to TRBD2. From germline, CDR1 is MDHEN and CDR2 SYDVKM. The CDR3 length is 15 residues. V gave up 4 bases and J gave up 5 bases; unmatched junction bases: 2. In DNA, the CDR3 is TGTGCCAGCAGTTCAGGACTAGCGGGAGGAGATACGCAGTATTTT. Translated, it gives CASSSGLAGGDTQYF.